This T cell receptor (gamma chain) was identified in a study of gamma-delta chains in newborns, infants, children. Study overall: Polyclonal expansion of innate γδ T cells after birth follows microbial exposure.

V lost 6 bases, J lost 3 bases, and 8 bases stayed unmatched. CDR1 and CDR2 from the germline V gene are EGSTGY and YDSYTSSV. This CDR3 region has 13 residues. TCRdb redid the clone calls on the reads with CATT. The data show 900 or so gamma-chain clones, approximately 70% seen once. The chain uses TRGV4 and TRGJ1 or TRGJ2. TCRdb lists no J gene, so it was determined here by aligning the DNA to germline. Sequencing was carried out using blood. The receptor's source is a child who was a newborn, infant or young child, either healthy, febrile or measles-vaccinated (not recorded which). CDR3 region: CATWTYPYYKKLF. The CDR3 DNA reads TGTGCCACCTGGACTTACCCTTATTATAAGAAACTCTTT.